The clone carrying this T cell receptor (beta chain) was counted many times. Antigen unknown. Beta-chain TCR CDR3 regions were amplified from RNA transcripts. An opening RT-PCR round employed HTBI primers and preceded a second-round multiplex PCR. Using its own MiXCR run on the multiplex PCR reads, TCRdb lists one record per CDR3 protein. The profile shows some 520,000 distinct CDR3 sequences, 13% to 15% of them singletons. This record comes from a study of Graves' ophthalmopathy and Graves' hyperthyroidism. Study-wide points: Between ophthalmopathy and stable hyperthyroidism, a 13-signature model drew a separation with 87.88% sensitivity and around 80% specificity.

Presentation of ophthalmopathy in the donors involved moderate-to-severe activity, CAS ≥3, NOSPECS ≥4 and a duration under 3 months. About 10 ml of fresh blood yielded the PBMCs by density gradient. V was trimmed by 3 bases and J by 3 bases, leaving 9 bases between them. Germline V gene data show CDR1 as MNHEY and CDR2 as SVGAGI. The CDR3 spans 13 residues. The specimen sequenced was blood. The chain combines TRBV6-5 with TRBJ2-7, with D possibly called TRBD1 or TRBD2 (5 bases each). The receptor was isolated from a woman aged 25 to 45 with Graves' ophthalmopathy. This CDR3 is CASSYQGDYEQYF. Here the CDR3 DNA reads TGTGCCAGCAGTTATCAGGGAGACTACGAGCAGTACTTC.